One sample yielded the 7 T cell receptor beta chains listed below, sequenced in a study of control samples from healthy donors and cancer patients. Repertoires were generated with immunoSEQ multiplex PCR, while TCRdb's copy carries only in-frame clones and drops some. The sample includes 65,000 to 90,000 clones, 85% to 95% of them seen just once. Sequenced input: blood. These receptors all come from a woman younger than 45 in good health.

CDR3 sequence reads: CATSDCGQTNEKLFF. CDR3 nucleotides: TGTGCCACCAGTGATTGTGGACAGACTAATGAAAAACTGTTTTTT. The chain is built from TRBV24-1 and TRBJ1-4, with a tentative D call TRBD1 (6 bases). Germline V gene sequence: CDR1 KGHDR, CDR2 SFDVKD. V was pared by 2 bases and J by 2 bases, with 8 bases between. The CDR3 is made up of 15 amino acids.

The CDR3 DNA follows: TGTGCCAGCAGTGATAGGGGCGGCACAGATACGCAGTATTTT. This gives the protein CASSDRGGTDTQYF. V is TRBV6-1 and J is TRBJ2-3; D is possibly TRBD1 (5 bases). There are 14 residues in the CDR3. CDR1 and CDR2 (germline): MNHNS, SASEGT. The ends were cut back, 3 bases at V and 1 base at J, with 8 bases in the middle.

J is TRBJ2-7 and V is TRBV6-5, with D perhaps matching TRBD2 (5 bases). The V gene lost 7 bases and the J gene lost 3 bases, with 13 bases spanning the gap. This CDR3 has 13 residues. Germline lookup yields CDR1 MNHEY and CDR2 SVGAGI. CDR3 sequence: CASTEGVNYEQYF. CDR3 DNA sequence: TGTGCCAGCACCGAGGGCGTTAACTACGAGCAGTACTTC.

V and J are TRBV18 and TRBJ1-1; D gene unclear. V was shortened by 2 bases and J by 1 base, with 11 bases between the two germline ends. In germline, CDR1 is KGHSH, CDR2 LQKENI. This CDR3 has 15 residues. The CDR3 loop is CASSPFRASNTEAFF. CDR3 DNA sequence: TGTGCCAGCTCACCATTTAGGGCCTCGAACACTGAAGCTTTCTTT.

The V and J genes are TRBV7-9 and TRBJ2-5, with a possible D match to TRBD2 (5 bases). Germline lookup yields CDR1 SEHNR and CDR2 FQNEAQ (reference sequence). Deletions cut 6 bases from V and 7 bases from J, with 12 bases between. The CDR3 covers 12 residues. The CDR3 nucleotides read TGTGCCAGCAGGCTAAGTGGAGGGACCCAGTACTTC. Amino acids: CASRLSGGTQYF.

V usage is TRBV6-2 or TRBV6-3 and J usage is TRBJ1-5; D ambiguous. The CDR3 spans 15 residues. Deletions cut 6 bases from V and 1 base from J, with 13 bases between. Germline assignment: CDR1 MNHEY and CDR2 SVGEGT. Here the CDR3 DNA reads TGTGCCAGCAGCCCCGCCGTCGGGAGCAATCAGCCCCAGCATTTT. Translation: CASSPAVGSNQPQHF.

The J gene is TRBJ2-1, the V gene TRBV14, with TRBD1 identical over 8 bases. The length of the CDR3 is 14 residues. After removal of 6 bases from V and 3 bases from J, the junction contained 4 bases not matched to a gene. Looked up from germline, CDR1 is SGHDN and CDR2 is FVKESK. The CDR3 protein is CASRSGGGYNEQFF. In DNA form, the CDR3 reads TGTGCCAGCAGATCAGGGGGCGGCTACAATGAGCAGTTCTTC.